This TCR beta chain appears in the sequencing data of a study of CD8 T cells in ankylosing spondylitis. Findings and limits, study-wide: Clones linked to disease were reported to show significant enrichment in matched ankylosing spondylitis synovial fluid. Earlier literature documents some of the motif variants in reactive arthritis synovial fluid and blood. It appeared that ankylosing spondylitis blood was characterized by a TCR beta motif of about 8 highly homologous variants.

V lost 3 bases to trimming and J lost 7 bases; unmatched junction nucleotides: 8. CDR3 length equals 15 residues. The sample holds a few counts of this clonotype. Its antigen is currently unknown. TCRdb re-analysed the 5' RACE reads in MiXCR, keeping a single row per CDR3 protein. The sample records about 540,000 distinct CDR3 sequences, roughly 13% being singletons. The sample taken for sequencing was blood, either unsorted or a sorted T cell fraction (not recorded which). This clonotype originated in a male donor with ankylosing spondylitis. V is TRBV12-3 or TRBV12-4 and J is TRBJ2-1, with 8 bases that match TRBD2. Written as DNA, the CDR3 is TGTGCCAGCAGTTTCCCGGGACTAGTCCTGAATGAGCAGTTCTTC. Its protein product is CASSFPGLVLNEQFF.